The T cell receptor beta chain under discussion was sequenced for a study of technical replicates of blood from a handful of donors. CDR1 and CDR2 from the germline V gene are SGHVS and FNYEAQ. CDR3 size: 15 residues. V dropped 6 bases and J dropped 4 bases, with 18 bases sitting between them. Sequenced by immunoSEQ multiplex PCR; TCRdb stores in-frame clones only, minus some. The sample shows 45,000 to 55,000 clones, about 95% of them seen only once. The chain joins TRBV7-6 to TRBJ2-5; D gene unclear. This TCR was sampled from a human donor in good health. Sequencing was performed on T cells isolated from PBMCs. CDR3 sequence: CASSPYTETRETQYF. DNA of the CDR3: TGTGCCAGCAGTCCCTATACCGAAACGAGAGAGACCCAGTACTTC.